This T cell receptor beta chain emerged from a study of blood T cells in healthy people across ages. Each of the donors had roughly 10 milliliters of peripheral blood drawn into EDTA-treated Vacutainer tubes. The use of a sample-barcoded 5' primer and a J-beta primer mix characterized a second PCR of about 7 to 12 cycles. Via MiXCR, TCRdb re-called the 5' RACE reads, giving one row per CDR3 protein. The table includes over a million distinct CDR3 sequences, less than 50% detected once. As regards this clonotype: Its cognate antigen is unknown.

Findings and limits, study-wide: With donor CMV status unknown, expanded clonotype changes were possibly confounded. Reliance upon unsorted PBMCs precluded definitive naive versus antigen-experienced comparison.

The receptor comes from a woman in her sixties in good health. Sample: blood.

CDR3 bases: TGTGCCAGCAGCCAAGCCGGCCCTGTCGGGGAGCTGTTTTTT. Translating gives CASSQAGPVGELFF. V usage is TRBV14 and J usage is TRBJ2-2; the D is unclear. Germline assignment: CDR1 SGHDN and CDR2 FVKESK. This CDR3 is 14 amino acids long. The V gene lost 1 base and the J gene lost 7 bases, with 10 bases spanning the gap. The variable domain in full, completed from reference TRBV14 and TRBJ2-2, reads EAGVTQFPSHSVIEKGQTVTLRCDPISGHDNLYWYRRVMGKEIKFLLHFVKESKQDESGMPNNRFLAERTGGTYSTLKVQPAELEDSGVYFCASSQAGPVGELFFGEGSRLTVL.